The TCR beta chain under discussion was sequenced for a study of TIL therapy for anti-PD-1-resistant metastatic lung cancer. Turning to the study itself: A handful of tumors were EGFR-mutant and two were ALK-rearranged.

The length of the CDR3 is 14 residues. CDR1 and CDR2 from the germline V gene are KGHSH and LQKENI. V shed 2 bases and J shed 7 bases, with 9 bases lying between them. Described time point: pre-treatment sample, taken before nivolumab and TIL therapy. Adults with stage 4 NSCLC were enrolled in a phase I trial. As for this clone: Its antigen is not known.

Study results and caveats: This highly selected cohort may not generalize to typical lung cancer patients. Infused TIL clonotypes partially replaced the baseline blood repertoire, then decayed over months.

This was the immunoSEQ v3 assay. Only in-frame clones appear in the TCRdb table, and some are missing; sequencing was by immunoSEQ multiplex PCR. The sample lists approximately 22,000 clones, just over 70% seen once, with around 1.8% in the top ten. The chain uses TRBV18 and TRBJ1-6; D may be TRBD1 (5 bases). Here the sequenced sample was blood, taken at baseline. This TCR was sampled from a person between 25 and 80 years old with non-small cell lung cancer. CDR3 in DNA: TGTGCCAGCTCACCAGGGGGGGAGAATTCACCCCTCCACTTT. It translates to CASSPGGENSPLHF.